The source of this T cell receptor beta chain is a study of T cell responses to AZD1222 COVID-19 vaccine. Overall study context: Analyses pooled second doses at about 4 or about 12 weeks.

A remark on this clone: Its specificity is not known.

Method: immunoSEQ multiplex PCR; TCRdb's copy keeps in-frame clones and lacks some. This table has approximately 130,000 clones, approximately 93% appearing once. CDR3 size: 15 residues. V lost 5 bases and J 4 bases, leaving 17 bases between the germline ends. The V gene's germline CDR1 is SEHNR and CDR2 FQNEAQ (reference sequence). Study conclusions and caveats: Among vaccine-associated CD4 TCRs, coverage spanned spike, with dominance at 160-218 and 743-854. Donors skewed white British and female; clonal diversity was possibly underestimated.

The source material was peripheral blood, sampled on day 0 of AZD1222 vaccination. The V gene is TRBV7-9, the J gene TRBJ1-2, with D unclear. The origin of this receptor is an adult in good health. The CDR3 DNA follows: TGTGCCAGCAGCCCCGAACGGGAGCCGTTCTATGGCTACACCTTC. Encoded protein: CASSPEREPFYGYTF.